The 26 T cell receptor beta chains presented below share a single source sample, sequenced in a study of blood T cells in healthy people across ages. Combining a sample-barcoded 5' primer with a J-beta primer mix, a second PCR ran for roughly 6 to 12 cycles. TCRdb re-called the 5' RACE reads with MiXCR, one entry per CDR3 protein. The repertoire holds over a million distinct CDR3 sequences, with approximately 42% as singletons. Source material: blood. The receptors derive from a young woman in good health.

The chain recombines TRBV3-1 with TRBJ1-2; 9 bases are shared with TRBD1. CDR1 is LGHDT, CDR2 YNNKEL, per germline (reference sequence). The CDR3 totals 17 residues. The J segment lost 3 bases and the V segment lost 1 base, leaving 9 bases of the junction unmatched. CDR3 nucleotide sequence: TGTGCCAGCAGCCAAGCAAAACTCCGGGACAGGGACTATGGCTACACCTTC. It is translated as CASSQAKLRDRDYGYTF.

V and J are TRBV12-3 or TRBV12-4 and TRBJ2-1, with 8 bases that match TRBD2. The junction had 6 bases not matched to a gene; V was cut back by 6 bases and J by 5 bases. CDR3 length: 14 amino acids. The DNA of the CDR3 is TGTGCCAGCAGCCGGGGGGGAATCGACAATGAGCAGTTCTTC. Its translation is CASSRGGIDNEQFF.

The CDR3 region is CASSLDGRGTIYGYTF. The CDR3 DNA is TGTGCCAGCAGTTTAGACGGAAGAGGGACAATCTATGGCTACACCTTC. The chain links TRBV12-3 or TRBV12-4 to TRBJ1-2; D is perhaps TRBD1 (6 bases). V was shortened by 1 base and J by 4 bases, with 16 bases between the two germline ends. The CDR3 sequence is 16 residues long.

This chain joins TRBV7-2 and TRBJ2-6; no reliable D call. Germline V gives CDR1 SGHTA, CDR2 FQGNSA. The CDR3 extends over 14 amino acids. Trimming took off 10 bases at V and 2 bases at J, with 12 bases between the two ends. The CDR3 nucleotides read TGTGCCAACCGGGCCGAACCTGGGGCCAACGTCCTGACTTTC. It translates to CANRAEPGANVLTF.

A note on this clonotype: Its ends do not fully match the called genes, so a read error is possible. CDR3 in DNA: TGTGCCTGCAGTTTTCGGCAGGGGTACGGCTACACCTTC. It codes for CACSFRQGYGYTF. The chain combines TRBV27 with TRBJ1-2, with D perhaps matching TRBD1 (6 bases). CDR1 is MNHEY and CDR2 is SMNVEV in the germline V gene (reference sequence). This CDR3 contains 13 residues.

The CDR3 protein is CASSSRDQPQHF. CDR3 DNA: TGTGCCAGCAGTTCCAGGGATCAGCCCCAGCATTTT. The chain combines TRBV27 with TRBJ1-5; D is possibly TRBD1 (5 bases). V lost 4 bases and J lost 5, with 6 bases in between. Germline-derived CDR1 and CDR2 are MNHEY and SMNVEV (reference sequence). CDR3 length: 12 residues.

The chain joins TRBV27 to TRBJ1-4, with D possibly TRBD1 on 5 matching bases. This CDR3 comprises 17 residues. Germline V CDR1 and CDR2: MNHEY, SMNVEV (reference sequence). V was cut by 2 bases and J by 0 bases, with 13 bases left in between. The CDR3 coding sequence is TGTGCCAGCAGTTTACCGTGGGGGAGCGCAACTAATGAAAAACTGTTTTTT. Translating it yields CASSLPWGSATNEKLFF.

The genes are TRBV7-2 and TRBJ2-7; no reliable D call. The CDR3 contains 14 residues. Germline CDR1 is SGHTA and CDR2 is FQGNSA. The V gene lost 5 bases and the J gene lost 3 bases, with 14 bases spanning the gap. This CDR3 reads CASSRLEKGYEQYF. CDR3 nucleotides: TGTGCCAGCAGCCGGCTGGAGAAAGGCTACGAGCAGTACTTC.

The CDR3: CASSFGTGEDEQYF. The CDR3 DNA reads as TGCGCCAGCAGCTTCGGGACAGGGGAGGACGAGCAGTACTTC. V is TRBV5-1 and J is TRBJ2-7; 10 nucleotides match TRBD1. Germline-derived CDR1 and CDR2 are SGHRS and YFSETQ. The CDR3 runs to 14 residues. J gave up 5 bases and V 2 bases, and 4 bases lay outside the gene matches.

This clonotype has more than one count but fewer than ten. This rearrangement joins TRBV4-1 to TRBJ1-1; TRBD1 agrees at 8 bases. V was clipped by 1 base and J by 8 bases; unmatched bases: 6. CDR1 and CDR2 from the germline V gene are MGHRA and YSYEKL. The CDR3 contains 14 residues. The CDR3 region is CASSQGDRDREAFF. The CDR3 DNA follows: TGCGCCAGCAGCCAAGGGGACCGGGACAGGGAAGCTTTCTTT.

CDR3 nucleotides: TGTGCCAGCAGCCAGAGCGGGGGGACCTACAATGAGCAGTTCTTC. Translation: CASSQSGGTYNEQFF. The V call is TRBV11-2, the J call TRBJ2-1; 9 nucleotides line up with TRBD2. Trimming took 5 bases from V and 2 from J; bases not matched to a gene: 4. CDR3 size: 15 residues. Germline V gene sequence: CDR1 SGHAT, CDR2 FQNNGV.

V usage is TRBV2 and J usage is TRBJ1-4; a possible D gene is TRBD1 (5 bases). V dropped 11 bases and J dropped 5 bases, with 15 bases sitting between them. This CDR3 comprises 13 residues. Germline V lookup: CDR1 SNHLY, CDR2 FYNNEI. The DNA for the CDR3 is TGTGCCGGGGGAGGACAAAACAATGAAAAACTGTTTTTT. Translating it yields CAGGGQNNEKLFF.

V gene TRBV7-9 combines with J gene TRBJ1-1, with TRBD1 as a possible D gene (5 bases). This CDR3 is 15 amino acids long. Trimming removed 5 bases at V and 0 bases at J, with 13 bases between. CDR1 SEHNR and CDR2 FQNEAQ come from the germline V gene (reference sequence). The CDR3 region has the DNA TGTGCCAGCAGCGCCACTCCACAGGTGAACACTGAAGCTTTCTTT. It encodes CASSATPQVNTEAFF.

This clonotype was seen a few times. The rearrangement uses TRBV4-1 and TRBJ2-1, with 8 bases identical to TRBD2. This CDR3 is 15 amino acids long. Trimming at V came to 3 bases and at J to 7 bases, leaving 8 bases not matched to a gene. Germline V lookup: CDR1 MGHRA, CDR2 YSYEKL. For the CDR3, the DNA is TGCGCCAGCAGCCAGGGGTGGGGCGGGAGGAATGAGCAGTTCTTC. Amino acid sequence: CASSQGWGGRNEQFF.

J is TRBJ2-7 and V is TRBV5-1; the D call may be TRBD1 or TRBD2 (5 bases each). The CDR3 spans 14 residues. Germline CDR1 and CDR2: SGHRS and YFSETQ. Trimming cost V 0 bases and J 5 bases, with 12 bases left between them. CDR3 protein: CASSLARGSDEQYF. The DNA of the CDR3 is TGCGCCAGCAGCTTGGCGAGGGGTTCGGACGAGCAGTACTTC.

This clonotype turned up a few times. The V call is TRBV10-3, the J call TRBJ2-7; 8 bases line up with TRBD2. V trimming: 4 bases; J trimming: 0 bases; junction bases outside the gene matches: 5. The CDR3 runs 15 residues. Per germline, CDR1 ENHRY and CDR2 SYGVKD. The CDR3 sequence is CAISVGRGPSYEQYF. The CDR3 DNA sequence: TGTGCCATCAGTGTCGGGAGGGGCCCCTCCTACGAGCAGTACTTC.

This clonotype was detected a few times. The rearrangement joins TRBV6-6 to TRBJ2-4; D unresolved. The CDR3 contains 11 residues. The germline CDR1 and CDR2 sequences are MNHNY and SVGAGI (reference sequence). Trimming pared 5 bases from V and 13 bases from J, leaving 12 bases between. CDR3: CASSNPQEQYF. CDR3 in DNA: TGTGCCAGCAGTAACCCTCAGGAGCAGTACTTC.

The rearrangement links TRBV27 to TRBJ2-7; 11 bases are a match to TRBD2. The CDR3 length is 14 residues. Germline V lookup: CDR1 MNHEY, CDR2 SMNVEV (reference sequence). Trimming at V came to 4 bases and at J to 3 bases, leaving 2 bases not matched to a gene. CDR3 protein: CASSWGTSGYEQYF. In DNA form, the CDR3 reads TGTGCCAGCAGTTGGGGGACTAGCGGCTACGAGCAGTACTTC.

This clonotype was found a few times. This chain joins TRBV12-3 or TRBV12-4 and TRBJ2-7, with 9 bases aligning to TRBD2. With 6 bases clipped from V and 5 bases from J, the junction kept 11 bases outside the gene matches. The CDR3 is 15 amino acids. The CDR3 protein is CASSPHLAGLDEQYF. CDR3 bases: TGTGCCAGCAGCCCGCATCTAGCGGGATTGGACGAGCAGTACTTC.

In regard to this clonotype: Its ends do not fully match the called genes, so a read error is possible. The rearrangement links TRBV6-1 to TRBJ1-5, with D maybe TRBD1 (6 bases). This CDR3 is built from 15 residues. The germline gives CDR1 MNHNS, CDR2 SASEGT. CDR3 protein: CASSISGGGNQPQHF. Written as DNA, the CDR3 is TGTGCCAGCAGCATTAGCGGCGGGGGCAACCAGCCCCAGCATTTT.

This rearrangement joins TRBV20-1 to TRBJ2-3; 11 bases map to TRBD2. The germline V gene encodes CDR1 DFQATT and CDR2 SNEGSKA (reference sequence). This CDR3 is 15 amino acids long. Here the CDR3 reads CSTSGGTTSTDTQYF. The CDR3 DNA is TGCAGCACTAGCGGGGGAACCACTAGCACAGATACGCAGTATTTT.

The chain links TRBV7-2 to TRBJ2-4; D might be TRBD1 (6 bases). The J call is uncertain, as TRBJ2-7 better fits the DNA end. The germline CDR1 and CDR2 sequences are SGHTA and FQGNSA. This CDR3 has 15 amino acids. For the CDR3, the DNA is TGTGCCAGCAGCTTTCAACCACAGGGCCTCTACGAGCAGTACTTC. Encoded protein: CASSFQPQGLYEQYF.

The count of this clonotype is one. The chain joins TRBV5-4 to TRBJ2-3, with 9 bases matching TRBD1. The CDR3 runs to 14 residues. CDR1 SGHNT and CDR2 YYREEE come from the germline V gene (reference sequence). CDR3 region: CAITGTGNADTQYF. The CDR3, as DNA: TGTGCGATAACCGGGACAGGGAACGCAGATACGCAGTATTTT. The whole variable domain, filled in from reference TRBV5-4 and TRBJ2-3, reads ETGVTQSPTHLIKTRGQQVTLRCSSQSGHNTVSWYQQALGQGPQFIFQYYREEENGRGNFPPRFSGLQFPNYSSELNVNALELDDSALYLCAITGTGNADTQYFGPGTRLTVL.

This clonotype was detected a few times. J is TRBJ2-7 and V is TRBV20-1, with D possibly being TRBD1 (5 bases). Trimming took off 1 base at V and 0 bases at J, with 13 bases between the two ends. The CDR3 is made up of 15 amino acids. The germline gives CDR1 DFQATT, CDR2 SNEGSKA (reference sequence). CDR3 residues: CSARGNAGNSYEQYF. CDR3 sequence (DNA): TGCAGTGCTAGAGGTAATGCAGGGAACTCCTACGAGCAGTACTTC.

V is TRBV2 and J is TRBJ1-5; 9 positions agree with TRBD1. CDR1 SNHLY and CDR2 FYNNEI come from the germline V gene. The V and J ends lost 2 bases and 7 bases, in that order; junction bases with no gene match: 9. The CDR3 is 16 amino acids. In DNA, the CDR3 is TGTGCCAGCAGTGAACCTGGGACAGGGAGGTTCCAGCCCCAGCATTTT. Protein sequence: CASSEPGTGRFQPQHF.

This clonotype was recorded a few times. V is TRBV2 and J is TRBJ1-2, with D possibly being TRBD1 (6 bases). This CDR3 has 14 residues. With 2 bases removed from V and 8 bases from J, the gap between germline ends came to 15 bases. CDR1 and CDR2 from the germline V gene are SNHLY and FYNNEI. CDR3 nucleotide sequence: TGTGCCAGCAGTGAACTGGCAGGGGTGGAAGGCTACACCTTC. Its translation is CASSELAGVEGYTF.